At least ten counts were recorded for the clone carrying this T cell receptor beta chain. The data are from a study of T-cell reconstitution after alpha-beta-depleted transplantation in children. CDR3 length: 14 amino acids. Germline V CDR1 and CDR2: DFQATT, SNEGSKA (reference sequence). V trimming: 6 bases; J trimming: 8 bases; junction bases outside the gene matches: 13. TCRbeta library construction was performed incorporating unique molecular identifiers. From the PCR reads, TCRdb called clonotypes with MiXCR, one entry per CDR3 protein. The table includes about 610,000 distinct CDR3 sequences, under 12% detected once.

Here the sequenced sample was PBMCs from the stem cell graft donor, taken from the stem cell graft. The receptor was isolated from a human donor who donated a stem cell graft to a child with acute myeloid leukemia. This chain connects TRBV20-1 to TRBJ2-1; the match to TRBD2 covers 7 bases. CDR3 residues: CSAVAGTRVYEQFF. In DNA form, the CDR3 reads TGCAGTGCGGTAGCGGGTACACGGGTCTATGAGCAGTTCTTC.